This TCR beta chain was retrieved from a study of T cell clonotyping in hematopoietic cell transplantation. Measured with immunoSEQ multiplex PCR; TCRdb has only the in-frame clones, and not every one. The table has 25,000 to 35,000 clones, approximately 94% seen once. The CDR3 has 14 amino acids. V was cut by 2 bases and J by 7 bases, with 15 bases left in between. Germline-derived CDR1 and CDR2 are SGHNT and YYREEE (reference sequence). Described time point: recipient sample about 28 days before transplant, after cytoreduction. This clone was seen once. The source is a man aged 50-59 years with acute myeloid leukemia. Some clones in this sample may be carry-over from other donors' samples. This rearrangement joins TRBV5-4 to TRBJ2-5; D is perhaps TRBD1 or TRBD2 (5 bases each). This specimen consisted of peripheral blood mononuclear cells, obtained before stem cell transplant. Written as DNA, the CDR3 is TGTGCCAGCAGCTTAGGGGACGGTCCGGGGACCCAGTACTTC. It translates to CASSLGDGPGTQYF.